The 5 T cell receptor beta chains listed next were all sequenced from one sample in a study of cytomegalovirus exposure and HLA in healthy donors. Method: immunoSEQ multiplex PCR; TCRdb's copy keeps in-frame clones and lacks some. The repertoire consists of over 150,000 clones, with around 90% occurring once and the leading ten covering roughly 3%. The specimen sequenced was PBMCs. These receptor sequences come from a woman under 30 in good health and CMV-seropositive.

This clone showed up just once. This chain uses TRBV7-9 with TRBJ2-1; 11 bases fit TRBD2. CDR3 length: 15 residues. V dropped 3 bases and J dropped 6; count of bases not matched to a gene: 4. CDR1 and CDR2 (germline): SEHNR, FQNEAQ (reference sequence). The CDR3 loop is CASSLSSGGINEQFF. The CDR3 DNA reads TGTGCCAGCAGCTTGTCTAGCGGGGGGATCAATGAGCAGTTCTTC.

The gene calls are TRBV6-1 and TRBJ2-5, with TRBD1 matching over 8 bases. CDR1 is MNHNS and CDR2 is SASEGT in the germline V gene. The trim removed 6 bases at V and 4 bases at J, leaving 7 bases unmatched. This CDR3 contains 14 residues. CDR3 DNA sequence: TGTGCCAGCAGGGACAGGGCGAGGGGAGAGACCCAGTACTTC. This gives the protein CASRDRARGETQYF.

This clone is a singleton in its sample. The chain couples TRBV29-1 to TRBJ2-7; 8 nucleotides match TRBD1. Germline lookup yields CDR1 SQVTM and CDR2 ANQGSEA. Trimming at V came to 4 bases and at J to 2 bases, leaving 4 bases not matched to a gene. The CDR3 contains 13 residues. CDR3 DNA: TGCAGCGTTGCCGGGACAGGAGCCTACGAGCAGTACTTC. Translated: CSVAGTGAYEQYF.

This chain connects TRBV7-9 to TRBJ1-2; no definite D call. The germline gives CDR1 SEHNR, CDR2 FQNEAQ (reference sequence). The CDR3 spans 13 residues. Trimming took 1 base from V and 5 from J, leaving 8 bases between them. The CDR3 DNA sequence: TGTGCCAGCAGCTTAGTGGCCTCTTATGGCTACACCTTC. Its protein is CASSLVASYGYTF.

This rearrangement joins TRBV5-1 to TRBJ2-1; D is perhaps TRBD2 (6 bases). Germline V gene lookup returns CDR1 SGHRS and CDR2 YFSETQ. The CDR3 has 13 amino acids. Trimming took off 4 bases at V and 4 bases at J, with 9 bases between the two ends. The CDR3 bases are TGCGCCAGCAGCACGACTAGTTACAATGAGCAGTTCTTC. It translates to CASSTTSYNEQFF.